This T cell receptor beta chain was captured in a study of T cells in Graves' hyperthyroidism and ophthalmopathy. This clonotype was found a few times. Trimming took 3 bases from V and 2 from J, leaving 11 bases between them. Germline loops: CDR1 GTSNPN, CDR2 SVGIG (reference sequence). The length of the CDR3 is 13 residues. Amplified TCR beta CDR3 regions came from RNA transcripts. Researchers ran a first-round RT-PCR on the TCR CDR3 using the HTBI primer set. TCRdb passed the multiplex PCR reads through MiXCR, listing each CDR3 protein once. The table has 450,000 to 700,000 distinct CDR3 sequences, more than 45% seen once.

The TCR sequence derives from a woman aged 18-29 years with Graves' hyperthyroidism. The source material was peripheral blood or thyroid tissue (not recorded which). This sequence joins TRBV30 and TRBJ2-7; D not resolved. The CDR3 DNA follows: TGTGCCTGGAGAGATAGGCAGGCCTACGAGCAGTACTTC. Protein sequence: CAWRDRQAYEQYF.